These 20 T cell receptor beta chains were all obtained from the same sample, sequenced in a study of response to subunit inactivated influenza vaccine. TCRdb re-called the RT-PCR reads through MiXCR, storing one row per CDR3 protein. The sample includes 500,000 to 650,000 distinct CDR3 sequences, about 7.6% of them seen just once. The sample here was PBMCs from blood, taken about 24 months after vaccination. Receptor source: a man aged 50 to 69 who received an inactivated influenza vaccine.

The chain has TRBV5-1 and TRBJ1-1; the D is unclear. V lost 4 bases and J 0 bases, leaving 13 bases between the germline ends. The CDR3 totals 15 residues. CDR1 and CDR2 (germline): SGHRS, YFSETQ. The CDR3 loop reads CASSPDAKVNTEAFF. In DNA form, the CDR3 reads TGCGCCAGCAGCCCCGACGCCAAGGTGAACACTGAAGCTTTCTTT.

The rearrangement joins TRBV20-1 to TRBJ2-2, with 9 bases that match TRBD2. CDR1 and CDR2 (germline): DFQATT, SNEGSKA (reference sequence). CDR3 length: 15 residues. With V trimmed by 1 base and J by 6 bases, 6 bases remained unmatched. Written as DNA, the CDR3 is TGCAGTGCTAGAGCTAGCGGGATGGTTTCCGGGGAGCTGTTTTTT. It yields the protein CSARASGMVSGELFF.

This clonotype was seen many times. The V call is TRBV6-5, the J call TRBJ2-2, with D perhaps given as TRBD1 or TRBD2 (5 bases each). The V end lost 2 bases, the J end lost 6 bases, and 10 bases lay between the germline ends. CDR1 is MNHEY and CDR2 is SVGAGI in the germline V gene. This CDR3 is built from 14 residues. The CDR3 reads CASSYRGVSGELFF. The DNA for the CDR3 is TGTGCCAGCAGTTACCGGGGCGTCTCCGGGGAGCTGTTTTTT.

This clonotype was counted between two and nine times. The chain uses TRBV4-3 and TRBJ2-4; D is unresolved. CDR3 size: 14 residues. With 0 bases removed from V and 7 bases from J, the gap between germline ends came to 10 bases. CDR1 is LGHNA and CDR2 is YSLEER in the germline V gene. The CDR3, as DNA: TGCGCCAGCAGCCAAGATCTTAGGGTGAACATTCAGTACTTC. The encoded protein is CASSQDLRVNIQYF.

CDR3 sequence reads: CASRPRLAGQETQYF. As DNA, the CDR3 is TGTGCCAGCAGACCCCGGCTCGCGGGTCAAGAGACCCAGTACTTC. The rearrangement joins TRBV28 to TRBJ2-5; tentatively, D is TRBD2 (5 bases). Germline values: CDR1 MDHEN, CDR2 SYDVKM. The CDR3 contains 15 residues. V was trimmed by 6 bases and J by 2 bases, leaving 16 bases between them.

This clonotype has a handful of counts. The rearrangement joins TRBV14 to TRBJ2-2; D unresolved. Germline loops: CDR1 SGHDN, CDR2 FVKESK. Trimming cost V 6 bases and J 5 bases, with 10 bases left between them. The CDR3 is 13 amino acids. CDR3 loop: CASSRHLTGELFF. The CDR3 DNA follows: TGTGCCAGCAGTCGCCACCTAACCGGGGAGCTGTTTTTT. The whole variable domain, filled in from reference TRBV14 and TRBJ2-2, reads EAGVTQFPSHSVIEKGQTVTLRCDPISGHDNLYWYRRVMGKEIKFLLHFVKESKQDESGMPNNRFLAERTGGTYSTLKVQPAELEDSGVYFCASSRHLTGELFFGEGSRLTVL.

The chain recombines TRBV4-2 with TRBJ2-7; maybe TRBD2 (5 bases). CDR1 LGHNA and CDR2 YNFKEQ come from the germline V gene. V lost 2 bases to trimming and J lost 0 bases, with 11 bases between them. The CDR3 is 15 residues long. CDR3 amino acids: CASSQRVTSSYEQYF. CDR3 bases: TGTGCCAGCAGCCAACGTGTTACTAGCTCCTACGAGCAGTACTTC.

This clonotype was seen more than once but under ten times. This chain connects TRBV5-5 to TRBJ2-5, with D uncertain. Germline V gives CDR1 SGHKS, CDR2 YYEKEE (reference sequence). V shed 4 bases and J shed 1 base, with 17 bases lying between them. The CDR3 covers 16 residues. CDR3 loop: CASSQDVLLIQETQYF. CDR3 DNA sequence: TGTGCCAGCAGCCAGGACGTACTACTTATCCAAGAGACCCAGTACTTC.

This clonotype was observed a handful of times. The V call is TRBV10-3, the J call TRBJ2-7; 8 bases line up with TRBD2. CDR3 length: 12 residues. The germline V gene encodes CDR1 ENHRY and CDR2 SYGVKD. The V gene end was trimmed by 9 bases and the J gene end by 5 bases; junction bases not matched to a gene: 6. Here the CDR3 DNA reads TGTGCCATGAGCGGGAGCGGCAACGAGCAGTACTTC. Translated, it gives CAMSGSGNEQYF.

This clonotype occurred many times. The V call is TRBV7-9, the J call TRBJ1-1; 7 bases are a match to TRBD1. CDR1 is SEHNR and CDR2 is FQNEAQ in the germline V gene (reference sequence). The V segment lost 5 bases and the J segment 4 bases; nucleotides outside the gene matches: 10. The CDR3 is 15 amino acids. For the CDR3, the DNA is TGTGCCAGCAGCACTGGACCCAGGGGGGTCACTGAAGCTTTCTTT. It translates to CASSTGPRGVTEAFF.

This clonotype was picked up many times. The V call is TRBV20-1, the J call TRBJ2-5; D remains unclear. Trimming removed 5 bases from V and 2 bases from J, with 12 bases in between. The CDR3 is 13 amino acids. CDR1 is DFQATT and CDR2 is SNEGSKA in the germline V gene (reference sequence). The chain's CDR3 is CSAPRVGQETQYF. The CDR3 bases are TGCAGTGCTCCCCGGGTTGGGCAAGAGACCCAGTACTTC.

This chain uses TRBV18 with TRBJ2-7; tentative D call: TRBD1 (5 bases). This CDR3 contains 14 residues. From germline, CDR1 is KGHSH and CDR2 LQKENI. V lost 3 bases to trimming and J lost 3 bases, with 12 bases between them. The CDR3: CASSPMGRNYEQYF. CDR3 DNA sequence: TGTGCCAGCTCACCGATGGGGCGAAACTACGAGCAGTACTTC.

The chain links TRBV12-3 or TRBV12-4 to TRBJ2-1, with 12 bases aligning to TRBD1. This CDR3 has 15 amino acids. J gave up 4 bases and V 5 bases, and 3 bases lay outside the gene matches. In DNA, the CDR3 is TGTGCCAGCAGTGGGGACAGGGGGCTATACAATGAGCAGTTCTTC. Translation: CASSGDRGLYNEQFF.

This clonotype came up many times. This rearrangement joins TRBV20-1 to TRBJ2-7, with 9 bases lining up with TRBD1. CDR3 length: 15 amino acids. V was pared by 3 bases and J by 2 bases, with 8 bases of the junction left unmatched. Germline CDR1 is DFQATT and CDR2 is SNEGSKA (reference sequence). CDR3 DNA: TGCAGTGCTAGTTTGTTTGGGACAGGGACCTACGAGCAGTACTTC. It codes for CSASLFGTGTYEQYF.

V and J are TRBV18 and TRBJ2-5, with unresolved D. The V end was cut by 2 bases, the J end by 4 bases, with 8 bases between. The germline CDR1 and CDR2 sequences are KGHSH and LQKENI. The CDR3 runs 13 residues. The CDR3 nucleotides are TGTGCCAGCTCACCAAGGACCCTAGAGACCCAGTACTTC. Protein: CASSPRTLETQYF.

V gene TRBV5-6 combines with J gene TRBJ2-7; tentatively, D is TRBD1 (6 bases). Trimming took 4 bases from V and 0 from J, leaving 14 bases between them. The CDR3 sequence is 15 residues long. Per the germline V gene, CDR1 is SGHDT and CDR2 is YYEEEE. The CDR3 DNA follows: TGTGCCAGCAGCCTAGTGGGACAAGACTCCTACGAGCAGTACTTC. As protein: CASSLVGQDSYEQYF.

This clonotype showed up just a few times. V and J are TRBV18 and TRBJ1-4; a possible D gene is TRBD1 (6 bases). V was clipped by 3 bases and J by 2 bases, with 10 bases between them. Germline V gene lookup returns CDR1 KGHSH and CDR2 LQKENI. This CDR3 comprises 15 residues. The CDR3 region has the DNA TGTGCCAGCTCACCTCAGGGGAACACTAATGAAAAACTGTTTTTT. It yields the protein CASSPQGNTNEKLFF.

This clonotype was counted a few times. The chain carries TRBV4-1 and TRBJ2-2; possible D gene TRBD1, 5 bases. Trimming stripped 2 bases from V and 5 bases from J, with 12 bases between. The CDR3 is made up of 15 amino acids. Per germline, CDR1 MGHRA and CDR2 YSYEKL. The CDR3 sequence: CASSQFGRATGELFF. The CDR3 DNA reads TGCGCCAGCAGCCAATTCGGCAGGGCTACCGGGGAGCTGTTTTTT.

This clonotype was recorded at least ten times. The chain joins TRBV5-1 to TRBJ2-2; unclear D gene. Germline loops: CDR1 SGHRS, CDR2 YFSETQ. Trimming pared 4 bases from V and 4 bases from J, leaving 8 bases between. This CDR3 has 13 amino acids. CDR3 loop: CASSLHRTGELFF. CDR3 DNA sequence: TGCGCCAGCAGCCTCCATCGCACCGGGGAGCTGTTTTTT.

This sequence joins TRBV29-1 and TRBJ2-1, with 7 bases fitting TRBD1. The V gene end was trimmed by 6 bases and the J gene end by 3 bases; junction bases not matched to a gene: 11. The CDR3 has 15 amino acids. Germline assignment: CDR1 SQVTM and CDR2 ANQGSEA. The CDR3 DNA follows: TGCAGCGTGGCCCCCCAGGGACAGCTCTACAATGAGCAGTTCTTC. Its protein is CSVAPQGQLYNEQFF.